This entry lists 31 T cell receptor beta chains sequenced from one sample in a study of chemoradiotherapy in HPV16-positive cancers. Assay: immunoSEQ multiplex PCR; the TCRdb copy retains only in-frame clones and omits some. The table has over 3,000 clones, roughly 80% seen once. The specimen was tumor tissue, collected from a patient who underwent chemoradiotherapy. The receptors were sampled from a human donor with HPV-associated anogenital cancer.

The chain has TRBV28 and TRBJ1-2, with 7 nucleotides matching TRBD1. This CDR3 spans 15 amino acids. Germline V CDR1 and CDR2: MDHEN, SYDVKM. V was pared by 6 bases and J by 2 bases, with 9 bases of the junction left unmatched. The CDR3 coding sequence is TGTGCCAGCAGCCTAGGGGGACAGCCAAACTATGGCTACACCTTC. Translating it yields CASSLGGQPNYGYTF.

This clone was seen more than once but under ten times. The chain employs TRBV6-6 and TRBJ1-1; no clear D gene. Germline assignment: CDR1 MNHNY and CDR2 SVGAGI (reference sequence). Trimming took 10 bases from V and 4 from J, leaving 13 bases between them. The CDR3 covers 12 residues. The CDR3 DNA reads TGTGCCACGGAAGGGCTTCGCACTGAAGCTTTCTTT. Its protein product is CATEGLRTEAFF.

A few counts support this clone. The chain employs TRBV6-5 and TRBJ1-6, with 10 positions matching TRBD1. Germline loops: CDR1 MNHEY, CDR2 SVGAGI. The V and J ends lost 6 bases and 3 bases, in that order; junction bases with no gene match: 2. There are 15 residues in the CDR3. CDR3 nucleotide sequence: TGTGCCAGCAGGACAGGGGGCAACTATAATTCACCCCTCCACTTT. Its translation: CASRTGGNYNSPLHF.

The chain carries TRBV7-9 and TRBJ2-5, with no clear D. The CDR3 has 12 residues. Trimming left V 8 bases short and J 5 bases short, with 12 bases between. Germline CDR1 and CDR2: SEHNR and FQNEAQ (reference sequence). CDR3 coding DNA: TGTGCCAGCGGTCGGATCGGTGAGACCCAGTACTTC. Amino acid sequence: CASGRIGETQYF.

The CDR3, as DNA: TGCGCCAGCAGCCGACTAGCGGGTTCGAACACCGGGGAGCTGTTTTTT. It yields the protein CASSRLAGSNTGELFF. The rearrangement links TRBV4-3 to TRBJ2-2; 10 bases match TRBD2. The CDR3 runs 16 residues. Germline CDR1 is LGHNA and CDR2 is YSLEER. Losses at the gene ends were 4 bases for V and 0 bases for J; bases not matched to a gene: 2.

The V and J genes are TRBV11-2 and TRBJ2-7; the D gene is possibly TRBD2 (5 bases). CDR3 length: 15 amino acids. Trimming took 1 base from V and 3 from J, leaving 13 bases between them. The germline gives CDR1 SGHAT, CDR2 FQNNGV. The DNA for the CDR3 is TGTGCCAGCAGCTTAGGAGGGAACCATATCTACGAGCAGTACTTC. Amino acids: CASSLGGNHIYEQYF.

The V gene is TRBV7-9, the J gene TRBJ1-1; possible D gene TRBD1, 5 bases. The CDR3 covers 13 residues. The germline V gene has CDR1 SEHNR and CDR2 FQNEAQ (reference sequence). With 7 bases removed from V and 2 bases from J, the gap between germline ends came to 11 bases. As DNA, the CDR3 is TGTGCCAGCATGACAGTCCCTAACACTGAAGCTTTCTTT. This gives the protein CASMTVPNTEAFF.

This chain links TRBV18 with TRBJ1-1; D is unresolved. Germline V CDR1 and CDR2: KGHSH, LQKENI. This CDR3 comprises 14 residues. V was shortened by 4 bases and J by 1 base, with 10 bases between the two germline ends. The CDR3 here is CASSLVAENTEAFF. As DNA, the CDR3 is TGTGCCAGCTCACTAGTAGCCGAGAACACTGAAGCTTTCTTT.

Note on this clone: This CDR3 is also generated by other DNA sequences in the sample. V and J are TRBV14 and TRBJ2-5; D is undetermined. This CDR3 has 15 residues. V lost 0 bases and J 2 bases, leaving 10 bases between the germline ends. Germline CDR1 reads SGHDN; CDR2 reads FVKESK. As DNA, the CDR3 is TGTGCCAGCAGCCAAGATTTAGGGTATCAAGAGACCCAGTACTTC. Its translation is CASSQDLGYQETQYF.

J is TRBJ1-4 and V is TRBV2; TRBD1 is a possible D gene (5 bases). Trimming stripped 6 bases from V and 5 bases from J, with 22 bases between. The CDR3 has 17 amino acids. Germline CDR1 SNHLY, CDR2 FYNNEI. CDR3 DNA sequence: TGTGCCAGCAGGGGGGAGTTCAGGGCGTTGCAGAATGAAAAACTGTTTTTT. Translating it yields CASRGEFRALQNEKLFF.

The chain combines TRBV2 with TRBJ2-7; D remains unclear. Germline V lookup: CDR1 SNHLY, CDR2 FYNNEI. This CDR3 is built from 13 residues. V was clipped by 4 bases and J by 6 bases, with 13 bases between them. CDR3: CASSVDVGIEQYF. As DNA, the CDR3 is TGTGCCAGCAGTGTAGACGTGGGAATCGAGCAGTACTTC.

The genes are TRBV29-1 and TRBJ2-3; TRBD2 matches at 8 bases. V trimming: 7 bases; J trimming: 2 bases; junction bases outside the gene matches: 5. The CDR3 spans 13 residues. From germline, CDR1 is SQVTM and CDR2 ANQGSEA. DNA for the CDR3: TGCAGCGGGAGCGGGGGTACCACAGATACGCAGTATTTT. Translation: CSGSGGTTDTQYF.

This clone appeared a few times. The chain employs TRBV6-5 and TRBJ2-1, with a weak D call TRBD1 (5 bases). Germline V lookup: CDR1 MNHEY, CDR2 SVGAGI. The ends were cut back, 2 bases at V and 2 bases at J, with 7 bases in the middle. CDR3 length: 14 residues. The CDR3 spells CASSYQGAYNEQFF. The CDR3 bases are TGTGCCAGCAGTTACCAGGGCGCCTACAATGAGCAGTTCTTC.

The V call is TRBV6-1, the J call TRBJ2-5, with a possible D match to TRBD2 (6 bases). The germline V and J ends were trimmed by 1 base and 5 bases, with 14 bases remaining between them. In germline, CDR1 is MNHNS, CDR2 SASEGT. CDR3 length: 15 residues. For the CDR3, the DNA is TGTGCCAGCAGTGAAGGGGGCCAGGGAGGCGAGACCCAGTACTTC. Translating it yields CASSEGGQGGETQYF.

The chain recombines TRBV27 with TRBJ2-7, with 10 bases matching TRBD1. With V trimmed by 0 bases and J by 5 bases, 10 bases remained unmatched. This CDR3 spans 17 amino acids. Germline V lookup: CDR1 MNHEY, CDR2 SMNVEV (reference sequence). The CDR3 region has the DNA TGTGCCAGCAGTTTATCGGGGACAGGGGTCACCTACAACGAGCAGTACTTC. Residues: CASSLSGTGVTYNEQYF.

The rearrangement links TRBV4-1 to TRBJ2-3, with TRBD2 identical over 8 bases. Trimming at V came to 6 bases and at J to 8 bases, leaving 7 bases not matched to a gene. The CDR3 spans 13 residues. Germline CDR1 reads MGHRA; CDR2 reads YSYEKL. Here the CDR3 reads CASRDAGGRTQYF. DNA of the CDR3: TGCGCCAGCAGGGACGCGGGGGGACGTACGCAGTATTTT.

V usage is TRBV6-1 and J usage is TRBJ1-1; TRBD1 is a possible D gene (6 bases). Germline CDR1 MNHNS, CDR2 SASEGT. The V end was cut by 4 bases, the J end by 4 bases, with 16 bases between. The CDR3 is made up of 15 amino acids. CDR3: CASSVYRAVGTEAFF. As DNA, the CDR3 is TGTGCCAGCAGTGTATACAGGGCGGTAGGCACTGAAGCTTTCTTT.

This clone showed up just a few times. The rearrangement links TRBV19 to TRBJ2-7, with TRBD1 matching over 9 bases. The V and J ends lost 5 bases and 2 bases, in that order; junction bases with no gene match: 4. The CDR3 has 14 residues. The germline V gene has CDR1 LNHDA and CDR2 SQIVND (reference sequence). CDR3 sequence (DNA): TGTGCCAGTAGTTCTCGACAGGGGGCCTACGAGCAGTACTTC. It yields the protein CASSSRQGAYEQYF.

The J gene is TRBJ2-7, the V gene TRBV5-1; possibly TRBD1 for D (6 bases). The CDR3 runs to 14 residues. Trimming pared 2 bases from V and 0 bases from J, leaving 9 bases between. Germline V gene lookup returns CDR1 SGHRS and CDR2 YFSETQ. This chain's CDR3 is CASSLGTHSYEQYF. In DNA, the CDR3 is TGCGCCAGCAGCTTAGGGACACACTCCTACGAGCAGTACTTC.

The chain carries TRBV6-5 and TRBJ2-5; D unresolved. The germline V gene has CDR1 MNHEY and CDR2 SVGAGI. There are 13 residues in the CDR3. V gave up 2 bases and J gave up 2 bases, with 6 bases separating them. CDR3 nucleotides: TGTGCCAGCAGTTACATGGAGCAAGAGACCCAGTACTTC. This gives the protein CASSYMEQETQYF.

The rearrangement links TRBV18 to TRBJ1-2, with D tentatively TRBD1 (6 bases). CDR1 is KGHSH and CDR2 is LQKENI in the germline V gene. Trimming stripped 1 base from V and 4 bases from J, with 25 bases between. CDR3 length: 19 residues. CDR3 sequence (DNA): TGTGCCAGCTCACCACGTGGGGGCGATTCGGCTGGGAGCGGCTATGGCTACACCTTC. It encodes CASSPRGGDSAGSGYGYTF. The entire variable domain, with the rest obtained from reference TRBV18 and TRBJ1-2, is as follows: NAGVMQNPRHLVRRRGQEARLRCSPMKGHSHVYWYRQLPEEGLKFMVYLQKENIIDESGMPKERFSAEFPKEGPSILRIQQVVRGDSAAYFCASSPRGGDSAGSGYGYTFGSGTRLTVV.

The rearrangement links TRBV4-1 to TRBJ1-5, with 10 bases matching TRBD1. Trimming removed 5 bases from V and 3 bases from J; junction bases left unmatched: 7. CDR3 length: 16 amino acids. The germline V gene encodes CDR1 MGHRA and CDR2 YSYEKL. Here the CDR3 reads CASSAAGTGVNQPQHF. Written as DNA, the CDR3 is TGCGCCAGCAGCGCGGCCGGGACAGGGGTCAATCAGCCCCAGCATTTT.

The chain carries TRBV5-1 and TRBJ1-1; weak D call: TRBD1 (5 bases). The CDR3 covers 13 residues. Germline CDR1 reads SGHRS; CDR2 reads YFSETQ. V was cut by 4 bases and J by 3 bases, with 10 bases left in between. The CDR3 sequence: CASSQGRYTEAFF. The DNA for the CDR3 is TGCGCCAGCAGCCAGGGACGGTACACTGAAGCTTTCTTT.

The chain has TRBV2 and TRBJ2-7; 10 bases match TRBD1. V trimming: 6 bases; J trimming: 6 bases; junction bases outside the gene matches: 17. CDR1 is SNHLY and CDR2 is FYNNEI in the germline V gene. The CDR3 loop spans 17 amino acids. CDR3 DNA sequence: TGTGCCAGCAGATTACTACCCGGGACAGGGGAGCAACGCGAGCAGTACTTC. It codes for CASRLLPGTGEQREQYF.

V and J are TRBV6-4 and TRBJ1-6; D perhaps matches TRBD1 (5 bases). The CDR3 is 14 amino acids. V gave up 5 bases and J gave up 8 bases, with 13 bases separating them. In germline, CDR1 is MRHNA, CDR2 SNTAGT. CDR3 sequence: CASSKEGDYSPLHF. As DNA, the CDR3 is TGTGCCAGCAGTAAGGAAGGGGACTATTCACCCCTCCACTTT.

The CDR3, as DNA: TGTGCCAGCAGTTTCCAGACAGGGGCTGGAAACACCATATATTTT. Translation gives CASSFQTGAGNTIYF. The chain recombines TRBV6-5 with TRBJ1-3, with TRBD1 identical over 8 bases. V was pared by 4 bases and J by 2 bases, with 4 bases of the junction left unmatched. Germline CDR1 reads MNHEY; CDR2 reads SVGAGI. This CDR3 has 15 residues.

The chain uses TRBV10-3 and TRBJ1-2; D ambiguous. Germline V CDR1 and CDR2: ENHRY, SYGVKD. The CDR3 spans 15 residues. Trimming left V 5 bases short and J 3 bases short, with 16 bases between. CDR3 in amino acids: CAISPTGRVDYGYTF. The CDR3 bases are TGTGCCATCAGTCCAACCGGGCGAGTAGACTATGGCTACACCTTC.

This chain's CDR3 is CAISESLLYEQYF. CDR3 DNA sequence: TGTGCCATCAGTGAGTCGCTCCTCTACGAGCAGTACTTC. The chain is built from TRBV10-3 and TRBJ2-7; no clear D. V lost 0 bases and J 3 bases, leaving 6 bases between the germline ends. The CDR3 sequence is 13 residues long. From germline, CDR1 is ENHRY and CDR2 SYGVKD.

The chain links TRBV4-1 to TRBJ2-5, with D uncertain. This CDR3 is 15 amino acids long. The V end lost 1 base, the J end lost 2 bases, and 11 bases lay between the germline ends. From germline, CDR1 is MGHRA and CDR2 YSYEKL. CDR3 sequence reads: CASSQVAGTQETQYF. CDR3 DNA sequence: TGCGCCAGCAGCCAAGTGGCAGGTACACAAGAGACCCAGTACTTC.

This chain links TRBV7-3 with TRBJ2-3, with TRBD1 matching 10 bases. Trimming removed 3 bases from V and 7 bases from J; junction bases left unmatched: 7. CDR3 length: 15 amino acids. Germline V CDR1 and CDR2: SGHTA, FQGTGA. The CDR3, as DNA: TGTGCCAGCAGCTTGTCCGGGACAGGGGCTTATACGCAGTATTTT. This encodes CASSLSGTGAYTQYF. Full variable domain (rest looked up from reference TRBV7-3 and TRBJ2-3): GAGVSQTPSNKVTEKGKYVELRCDPISGHTALYWYRQSLGQGPEFLIYFQGTGAADDSGLPNDRFFAVRPEGSVSTLKIQRTERGDSAVYLCASSLSGTGAYTQYFGPGTRLTVL.

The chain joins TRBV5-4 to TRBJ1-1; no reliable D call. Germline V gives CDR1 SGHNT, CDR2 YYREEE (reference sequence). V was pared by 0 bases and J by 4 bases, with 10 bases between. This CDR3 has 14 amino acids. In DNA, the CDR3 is TGTGCCAGCAGCTTGGGAGGGTTTACCACTGAAGCTTTCTTT. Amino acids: CASSLGGFTTEAFF.